The 10 T cell receptor beta chains listed next were all sequenced from one sample in a study of graft-versus-host responses after intestinal transplantation. Method: immunoSEQ multiplex PCR; TCRdb's copy keeps in-frame clones and lacks some. The sample has more than 30,000 clones, 87% seen once. Tissue processing of the graft released intraepithelial and lamina propria lymphocytes from it. The sample in question was ileum tissue, obtained less than 210 days after intestinal transplant. These receptors were obtained from a human patient who received an intestinal transplant, so some T cells may come from the graft donor.

CDR3 sequence (DNA): TGTGCCAGCAGCCCGACAGCCACCTCTGGCACAGATACGCAGTATTTT. Translating gives CASSPTATSGTDTQYF. The V call is TRBV5-5, the J call TRBJ2-3, with D tentatively TRBD1 (5 bases). The CDR3 contains 16 residues. The V and J ends lost 4 bases and 1 base respectively, with 16 bases between them. Germline lookup yields CDR1 SGHKS and CDR2 YYEKEE (reference sequence). The complete variable domain, with remaining parts taken from reference TRBV5-5 and TRBJ2-3, reads DAGVTQSPTHLIKTRGQQVTLRCSPISGHKSVSWYQQVLGQGPQFIFQYYEKEERGRGNFPDRFSARQFPNYSSELNVNALLLGDSALYLCASSPTATSGTDTQYFGPGTRLTVL.

The chain carries TRBV4-2 and TRBJ2-3; 8 nucleotides line up with TRBD2. V shed 5 bases and J 13 bases; nucleotides not matched to a gene: 8. CDR1 is LGHNA and CDR2 is YNFKEQ in the germline V gene. The CDR3 runs to 12 residues. This CDR3 is CASSSSGSSKYF. CDR3 in DNA: TGTGCCAGCAGCTCTAGCGGGTCTTCGAAGTATTTT.

This clone is medium-sized. The genes are TRBV19 and TRBJ2-7; maybe TRBD1 (6 bases). CDR3 length: 13 residues. Deletions cut 3 bases from V and 3 bases from J, with 9 bases between. Germline CDR1 LNHDA, CDR2 SQIVND (reference sequence). DNA for the CDR3: TGTGCCAGTAGTATGGGGGCCGACTACGAGCAGTACTTC. This sequence encodes CASSMGADYEQYF.

V and J are TRBV9 and TRBJ2-5; 10 bases match TRBD1. The CDR3 spans 15 residues. Germline V gene sequence: CDR1 SGDLS, CDR2 YYNGEE. J was trimmed by 7 bases and V by 4 bases; bases with no gene match: 10. CDR3 sequence (DNA): TGTGCCAGCAGCCAAACCGGACAGGGGGTTGGGACCCAGTACTTC. Amino acid sequence: CASSQTGQGVGTQYF.

DNA of the CDR3: TGTGCTAGTGGTCCACGCCAGGATACGCAGTATTTT. It translates to CASGPRQDTQYF. V usage is TRBV12-5 and J usage is TRBJ2-3; the D is unclear. CDR1 LGHNT and CDR2 FRNRAP come from the germline V gene. The length of the CDR3 is 12 residues. Trimming removed 5 bases at V and 6 bases at J, with 9 bases between.

This clone was observed a handful of times. The gene calls are TRBV5-6 and TRBJ2-7; perhaps TRBD2 as D (5 bases). Trimming removed 4 bases from V and 7 bases from J, with 12 bases in between. CDR1 is SGHDT, CDR2 YYEEEE, per germline. CDR3 length: 12 residues. CDR3 coding DNA: TGTGCCAGCAGCACTAGGACGGGGGAGCAGTACTTC. The encoded protein is CASSTRTGEQYF.

CDR3 amino acids: CASSQSPARAADTQYF. CDR3 DNA: TGTGCCAGCAGCCAGTCTCCCGCGAGAGCCGCAGATACGCAGTATTTT. V is TRBV7-8 and J is TRBJ2-3, with D hard to call. The germline V and J ends were trimmed by 5 bases and 4 bases, with 19 bases remaining between them. The V gene's germline CDR1 is SGHVS and CDR2 FQNEAQ. The CDR3 consists of 16 residues.

In its sample, this clone ranks as medium-sized. V is TRBV30 and J is TRBJ1-1; D is unresolved. The germline gives CDR1 GTSNPN, CDR2 SVGIG (reference sequence). Between the trimmed V and J ends, which lost 5 bases and 3 bases, there was a span of 10 bases. The CDR3 contains 12 residues. In DNA, the CDR3 is TGTGCCTGGTCGGACGGATACACTGAAGCTTTCTTT. Residues: CAWSDGYTEAFF.

The sample holds one count of this clone. The chain couples TRBV9 to TRBJ1-3; TRBD1 matches 8 bases. Germline V gene data show CDR1 as SGDLS and CDR2 as YYNGEE. Trimming cost V 0 bases and J 7 bases; bases outside gene matches: 6. The CDR3 consists of 15 residues. The CDR3 region has the DNA TGTGCCAGCAGCGTAGCTGGACAGGGTGATAACACCATATATTTT. This translates into CASSVAGQGDNTIYF.

The chain recombines TRBV6-5 with TRBJ1-2; the D gene is possibly TRBD1 (5 bases). V was clipped by 4 bases and J by 2 bases, with 14 bases between them. The CDR3 runs to 15 residues. Looked up from germline, CDR1 is MNHEY and CDR2 is SVGAGI. This CDR3 reads CASSSVQGSNYGYTF. DNA of the CDR3: TGTGCCAGCAGTTCGGTCCAGGGTTCGAACTATGGCTACACCTTC.